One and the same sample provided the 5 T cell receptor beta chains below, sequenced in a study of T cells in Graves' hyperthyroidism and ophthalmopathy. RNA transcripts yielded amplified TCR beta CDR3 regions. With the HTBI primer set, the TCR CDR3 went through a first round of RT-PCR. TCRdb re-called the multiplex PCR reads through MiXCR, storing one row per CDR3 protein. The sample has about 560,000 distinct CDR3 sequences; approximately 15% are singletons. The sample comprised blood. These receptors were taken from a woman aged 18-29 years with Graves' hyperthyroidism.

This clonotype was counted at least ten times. In DNA form, the CDR3 reads TGTGCCAGCAGTGAGGGACAGGACACCGGGGAGCTGTTTTTT. Translation gives CASSEGQDTGELFF. V and J are TRBV6-4 and TRBJ2-2, with 8 bases matching TRBD1. This CDR3 has 14 residues. The V segment lost 3 bases and the J segment 3 bases; nucleotides outside the gene matches: 0. CDR1 is MRHNA, CDR2 SNTAGT, per germline.

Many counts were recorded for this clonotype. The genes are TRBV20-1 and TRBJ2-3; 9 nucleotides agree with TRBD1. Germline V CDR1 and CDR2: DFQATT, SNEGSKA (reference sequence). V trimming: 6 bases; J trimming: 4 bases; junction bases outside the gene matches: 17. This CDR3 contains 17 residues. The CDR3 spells CSAMRTGAWFVADTQYF. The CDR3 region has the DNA TGCAGTGCCATGAGGACAGGGGCCTGGTTTGTTGCAGATACGCAGTATTTT.

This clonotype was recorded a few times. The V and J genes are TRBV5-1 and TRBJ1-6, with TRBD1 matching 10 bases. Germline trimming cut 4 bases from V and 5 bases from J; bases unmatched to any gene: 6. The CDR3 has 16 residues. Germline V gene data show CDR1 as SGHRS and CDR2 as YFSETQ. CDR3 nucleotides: TGCGCCAGCAGCGTAGGACAGGGGGGGGATAATTCACCCCTCCACTTT. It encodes CASSVGQGGDNSPLHF.

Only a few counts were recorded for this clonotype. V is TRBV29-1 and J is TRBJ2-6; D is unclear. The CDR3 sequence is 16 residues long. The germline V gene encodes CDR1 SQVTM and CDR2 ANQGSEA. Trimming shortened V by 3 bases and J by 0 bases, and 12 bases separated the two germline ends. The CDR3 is CSVDFGIRSGANVLTF. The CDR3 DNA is TGCAGCGTTGATTTCGGCATCCGCTCTGGGGCCAACGTCCTGACTTTC.

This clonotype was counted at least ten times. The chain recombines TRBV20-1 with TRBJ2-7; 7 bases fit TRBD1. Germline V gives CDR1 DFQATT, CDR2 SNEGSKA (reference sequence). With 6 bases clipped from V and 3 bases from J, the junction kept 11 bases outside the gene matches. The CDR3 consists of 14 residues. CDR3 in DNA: TGCAGTGCGAGACAAGGGACAGATTTCTACGAGCAGTACTTC. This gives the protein CSARQGTDFYEQYF.